A single sample gave rise to the 17 T cell receptor beta chains below, sequenced in a study of vaccination and CD4 T cells after COVID-19 (dated by TCRdb to the early 2020s). The antigens of these receptors remain unknown. To prepare the library, PCR was applied. TCRdb lists the instrument as Illumina iSeq 100. DNA from cultured CD4+ T cells underwent TCR sequencing with the Oncomine TCR Beta short-read assay at the Johns Hopkins FTIC core. TCRdb reworked the public reads: Q25 trimming with fastp, MiXCR clone assembly, productive beta chains retained. Every distinct CDR3 protein forms one entry, paired with its most common genes and DNA. This sample comprises some 14,000 distinct CDR3 sequences, around three fifths of them detected only once. Around 17% of the sample comes from the top ten. According to the study, the label for this sample's treatment or condition signals: roughly 10-day PBMC culture with coronavirus spike peptide pools or control peptides (ViraFEST assay).

Specimen: CD4+ T cells from blood, cultured in vitro. These receptors originate from a human donor who had recovered from COVID-19.

CDR3: CASSGRDRGHYGYTF. Written as DNA, the CDR3 is TGTGCCAGCAGCGGGCGGGACAGAGGGCACTATGGCTACACCTTC. This chain joins TRBV11-2 and TRBJ1-2; 7 bases are a match to TRBD1. V dropped 5 bases and J dropped 3; count of bases not matched to a gene: 9. CDR1 is SGHAT, CDR2 FQNNGV, per germline. This CDR3 spans 15 amino acids.

The chain uses TRBV20-1 and TRBJ2-3; D is possibly TRBD1 (6 bases). Germline CDR1 DFQATT, CDR2 SNEGSKA (reference sequence). V gave up 5 bases and J gave up 4 bases, with 13 bases separating them. The CDR3 contains 13 residues. This chain's CDR3 is CSAAVGAADTQYF. The CDR3 bases are TGCAGTGCTGCTGTGGGGGCGGCAGATACGCAGTATTTT.

This clonotype was found a few times. The genes are TRBV6-1 and TRBJ2-3; TRBD2 matches 10 bases. The trim removed 1 base at V and 4 bases at J, leaving 2 bases unmatched. The CDR3 consists of 15 residues. Germline-derived CDR1 and CDR2 are MNHNS and SASEGT. The CDR3 DNA sequence: TGTGCCAGCAGTGAAGAAGCGGGAGGGCCAGATACGCAGTATTTT. This gives the protein CASSEEAGGPDTQYF.

This rearrangement joins TRBV19 to TRBJ2-3, with D perhaps matching TRBD2 (6 bases). CDR3 size: 14 residues. The germline gives CDR1 LNHDA, CDR2 SQIVND (reference sequence). V was pared by 7 bases and J by 3 bases, with 14 bases between. CDR3 protein: CASTPGLSTDTQYF. The CDR3 region has the DNA TGTGCCAGTACCCCGGGACTTTCGACAGATACGCAGTATTTT.

The rearrangement links TRBV7-6 to TRBJ2-3, with a possible D match to TRBD2 (6 bases). CDR1 is SGHVS and CDR2 is FNYEAQ in the germline V gene. The CDR3 covers 16 residues. Trimming left V 5 bases short and J 7 bases short, with 22 bases between. The CDR3 DNA follows: TGTGCCAGCAGCCCAGCAGCTAGCGCCCGAGGTAATACGCAGTATTTT. Translation: CASSPAASARGNTQYF.

The chain uses TRBV19 and TRBJ2-4; 8 positions match TRBD1. CDR1 is LNHDA, CDR2 SQIVND, per germline (reference sequence). The CDR3 consists of 14 residues. J gave up 9 bases and V 4 bases, and 8 bases lay outside the gene matches. For the CDR3, the DNA is TGTGCCAGTAGTACTTACGACAGGGGAAGCATTCAGTACTTC. Translated: CASSTYDRGSIQYF.

The genes are TRBV19 and TRBJ2-5; 7 bases line up with TRBD1. The CDR3 loop spans 16 amino acids. CDR1 is LNHDA and CDR2 is SQIVND in the germline V gene (reference sequence). Trimming cost V 3 bases and J 1 base; bases outside gene matches: 8. Here the CDR3 DNA reads TGTGCCAGTAGTATTACAGGGGCTCTACTCCAAGAGACCCAGTACTTC. Protein: CASSITGALLQETQYF.

This chain connects TRBV18 to TRBJ2-7; TRBD2 matches at 8 bases. The CDR3 covers 15 residues. Trimming removed 3 bases from V and 7 bases from J; junction bases left unmatched: 11. The germline V gene has CDR1 KGHSH and CDR2 LQKENI. The CDR3 region is CASSPSGSRAGEQYF. Written as DNA, the CDR3 is TGTGCCAGCTCACCGAGCGGGAGTCGCGCTGGAGAGCAGTACTTC.

V usage is TRBV14 and J usage is TRBJ1-6, with TRBD1 identical over 7 bases. Trimming at V came to 5 bases and at J to 11 bases, leaving 6 bases not matched to a gene. The CDR3 spans 13 residues. CDR1 is SGHDN and CDR2 is FVKESK in the germline V gene. CDR3: CASSIAGGTPLHF. For the CDR3, the DNA is TGTGCCAGCAGCATTGCAGGGGGAACACCCCTCCACTTT.

This clonotype appeared a few times. The CDR3 DNA reads as TGTGCCTGGAGTATGGGATTGAACACTGAAGCTTTCTTT. Its protein product is CAWSMGLNTEAFF. The J gene is TRBJ1-1, the V gene TRBV30; no reliable D call. The CDR3 is made up of 13 amino acids. The V gene lost 2 bases and the J gene lost 0 bases, with 7 bases spanning the gap. Germline CDR1 reads GTSNPN; CDR2 reads SVGIG (reference sequence).

The chain has TRBV20-1 and TRBJ2-1, with 9 bases identical to TRBD2. CDR1 is DFQATT and CDR2 is SNEGSKA in the germline V gene (reference sequence). V lost 5 bases, J lost 7 bases, and 12 bases stayed unmatched. The CDR3 sequence is 15 residues long. CDR3 in DNA: TGCAGTGCTCCAAAGGTAGCGGGAGTCTTAAATGAGCAGTTCTTC. Its protein product is CSAPKVAGVLNEQFF.

This clonotype was counted only a few times. The gene calls are TRBV30 and TRBJ1-5; tentative D call: TRBD1 (5 bases). Germline CDR1 reads GTSNPN; CDR2 reads SVGIG (reference sequence). Trimming removed 2 bases at V and 4 bases at J, with 15 bases between. The CDR3 loop spans 15 amino acids. CDR3 coding DNA: TGTGCCTGGAGTCATGACAGCGGGCAAAATCAGCCCCAGCATTTT. Translating it yields CAWSHDSGQNQPQHF. The whole variable domain, filled in from reference TRBV30 and TRBJ1-5, reads SQTIHQWPATLVQPVGSPLSLECTVEGTSNPNLYWYRQAAGRGLQLLFYSVGIGQISSEVPQNLSASRPQDRQFILSSKKLLLSDSGFYLCAWSHDSGQNQPQHFGDGTRLSIL.

The gene calls are TRBV4-2 and TRBJ2-7; 14 bases agree with TRBD2. Germline CDR1 reads LGHNA; CDR2 reads YNFKEQ. With 4 bases clipped from V and 2 bases from J, the junction kept 1 base outside the gene matches. This CDR3 has 15 residues. The DNA for the CDR3 is TGTGCCAGCAGCCCGGGACTAGCGGGGGCCTACGAGCAGTACTTC. Translating gives CASSPGLAGAYEQYF.

The chain joins TRBV6-5 to TRBJ2-7; 9 bases align to TRBD1. This CDR3 spans 15 amino acids. After removal of 0 bases from V and 5 bases from J, the junction contained 5 bases not matched to a gene. Looked up from germline, CDR1 is MNHEY and CDR2 is SVGAGI. CDR3 residues: CASSYSAGQGHEQYF. The CDR3 DNA reads TGTGCCAGCAGTTACTCTGCGGGACAGGGCCACGAGCAGTACTTC.

The chain links TRBV30 to TRBJ2-5, with D uncertain. With 5 bases removed from V and 0 bases from J, the gap between germline ends came to 13 bases. Germline values: CDR1 GTSNPN, CDR2 SVGIG (reference sequence). The CDR3 loop spans 14 amino acids. The CDR3 DNA is TGTGCCTGGGCCCCTATGGGGTACCAAGAGACCCAGTACTTC. This gives the protein CAWAPMGYQETQYF. The variable domain in full, completed from reference TRBV30 and TRBJ2-5, reads SQTIHQWPATLVQPVGSPLSLECTVEGTSNPNLYWYRQAAGRGLQLLFYSVGIGQISSEVPQNLSASRPQDRQFILSSKKLLLSDSGFYLCAWAPMGYQETQYFGPGTRLLVL.

J is TRBJ2-3 and V is TRBV30; tentatively, D is TRBD1 or TRBD2 (5 bases each). CDR1 and CDR2 from the germline V gene are GTSNPN and SVGIG (reference sequence). V lost 3 bases to trimming and J lost 3 bases, with 13 bases between them. This CDR3 spans 14 amino acids. The CDR3 DNA follows: TGTGCCTGGAGCCAGGGAGTGGAGACAGATACGCAGTATTTT. As protein: CAWSQGVETDTQYF.

This clonotype was seen a few times. The chain uses TRBV7-9 and TRBJ1-1; D gene uncertain. Per the germline V gene, CDR1 is SEHNR and CDR2 is FQNEAQ (reference sequence). V was pared by 5 bases and J by 8 bases, with 12 bases between. The CDR3 sequence is 12 residues long. CDR3 residues: CASSNQGAEAFF. In nucleotides, the CDR3 is TGTGCCAGCAGCAACCAAGGAGCGGAAGCTTTCTTT.